This entry lists 20 T cell receptor beta chains sequenced from one sample in a study of shared clonotypes between healthy human individuals (TCRdb year 2020). The receptor library was made with the immunoSEQ multiplex PCR assay. TCRdb stores this immuneACCESS table with in-frame sequences only. Part of the clones is absent; in the studies checked, under half of the shortfall reflects unresolved V genes, and no reason is known for the rest. The sample table records under 750,000 clones; just under 75% of these occur just once. The top ten hold about 1.8% of the sample. The sequenced sample was memory CD4+ T cells sorted from blood. The cell subset or site label for this specimen denotes: CD45RA-negative fraction. The receptors originated from a woman aged 25 to 45 in good health.

The rearrangement uses TRBV19 and TRBJ1-1, with D possibly matching TRBD1 (6 bases). V lost 6 bases and J lost 4, with 12 bases in between. The CDR3 covers 13 residues. Germline V gene lookup returns CDR1 LNHDA and CDR2 SQIVND (reference sequence). CDR3 DNA sequence: TGTGCCAGTAGCGAACAGGGAGGCACTGAAGCTTTCTTT. Residues: CASSEQGGTEAFF. Based on the CDR3 plus reference TRBV19 and TRBJ1-1, the full variable domain is DGGITQSPKYLFRKEGQNVTLSCEQNLNHDAMYWYRQDPGQGLRLIYYSQIVNDFQKGDIAEGYSVSREKKESFPLTVTSAQKNPTAFYLCASSEQGGTEAFFGQGTRLTVV.

The genes are TRBV19 and TRBJ2-7; weak D call: TRBD1 (5 bases). Between the trimmed V and J ends, which lost 10 bases and 0 bases, there was a span of 10 bases. CDR1 and CDR2 (germline): LNHDA, SQIVND (reference sequence). The CDR3 totals 12 residues. In DNA form, the CDR3 reads TGTGCCACGACAGCTAGCTCCTACGAGCAGTACTTC. Protein sequence: CATTASSYEQYF.

The J gene is TRBJ1-4, the V gene TRBV2; 8 bases are shared with TRBD1. The germline gives CDR1 SNHLY, CDR2 FYNNEI. The CDR3 is 17 amino acids. The V segment lost 8 bases and the J segment 0 bases; nucleotides outside the gene matches: 11. CDR3: CASRQGPLMATNEKLFF. The CDR3 bases are TGTGCCAGCCGACAGGGGCCGCTCATGGCAACTAATGAAAAACTGTTTTTT.

The chain combines TRBV4-1 with TRBJ2-3; 8 bases match TRBD2. Per germline, CDR1 MGHRA and CDR2 YSYEKL. The junction had 13 bases not matched to a gene; V was cut back by 1 base and J by 4 bases. The CDR3 runs to 18 residues. The CDR3 loop is CASSQVPLWGAGADTQYF. As DNA, the CDR3 is TGCGCCAGCAGCCAAGTTCCTCTATGGGGAGCGGGGGCAGATACGCAGTATTTT.

The chain uses TRBV5-4 and TRBJ2-5; 7 bases fit TRBD2. V dropped 4 bases and J dropped 4; count of bases not matched to a gene: 13. Germline V lookup: CDR1 SGHNT, CDR2 YYREEE (reference sequence). The length of the CDR3 is 16 residues. The CDR3 nucleotides read TGTGCCAGCAGCGGGGGAGGGAGGGCCTTTGGAGAGACCCAGTACTTC. It codes for CASSGGGRAFGETQYF. Together with reference TRBV5-4 and TRBJ2-5, the CDR3 gives the full variable domain: ETGVTQSPTHLIKTRGQQVTLRCSSQSGHNTVSWYQQALGQGPQFIFQYYREEENGRGNFPPRFSGLQFPNYSSELNVNALELDDSALYLCASSGGGRAFGETQYFGPGTRLLVL.

This clone came up a few times. Additional DNA sequences in this sample encode the identical CDR3. The gene calls are TRBV5-1 and TRBJ2-1; 10 bases match TRBD2. V trimming: 4 bases; J trimming: 3 bases; junction bases outside the gene matches: 4. The CDR3 sequence is 15 residues long. The germline gives CDR1 SGHRS, CDR2 YFSETQ. The CDR3 loop reads CASSKSSGGYNEQFF. The CDR3, as DNA: TGCGCCAGCAGCAAGTCTAGCGGGGGCTACAATGAGCAGTTCTTC.

This clone has just one count. The V gene is TRBV15, the J gene TRBJ2-5, with 9 bases that match TRBD1. Germline V gives CDR1 LNHNV, CDR2 YYDKDF (reference sequence). CDR3 size: 16 residues. V was pared by 0 bases and J by 5 bases, with 7 bases of the junction left unmatched. CDR3 nucleotide sequence: TGTGCCACCAGCAGAGATAACAGGGGGCGCGGGGAGACCCAGTACTTC. Its protein is CATSRDNRGRGETQYF.

DNA of the CDR3: TGTGCCAGCAGTGAAGGGACAAATGAGCAGTACTTC. It translates to CASSEGTNEQYF. The rearrangement uses TRBV6-1 and TRBJ2-7, with D tentatively TRBD1 (5 bases). CDR1 and CDR2 from the germline V gene are MNHNS and SASEGT. The CDR3 runs to 12 residues. V was cut by 1 base and J by 7 bases, with 8 bases left in between.

The chain links TRBV4-2 to TRBJ2-1, with 9 nucleotides matching TRBD2. V trimming: 0 bases; J trimming: 2 bases; junction bases outside the gene matches: 8. CDR3 size: 18 residues. Germline-derived CDR1 and CDR2 are LGHNA and YNFKEQ. CDR3 loop: CASSQDLSAGGPYNEQFF. The DNA of the CDR3 is TGTGCCAGCAGCCAAGATCTCTCCGCGGGAGGGCCCTACAATGAGCAGTTCTTC.

The chain couples TRBV19 to TRBJ1-2; D unresolved. V gave up 2 bases and J gave up 4 bases, with 11 bases separating them. The CDR3 consists of 14 residues. CDR1 and CDR2 (germline): LNHDA, SQIVND (reference sequence). CDR3 in amino acids: CASSITVTSYGYTF. CDR3 coding DNA: TGTGCCAGTAGTATAACGGTTACCTCCTATGGCTACACCTTC.

This clone occurred a few times. V usage is TRBV27 and J usage is TRBJ2-7, with a possible D match to TRBD2 (6 bases). Trimming cost V 6 bases and J 4 bases, with 19 bases left between them. CDR1 and CDR2 (germline): MNHEY, SMNVEV (reference sequence). The CDR3 sequence is 15 residues long. CDR3 in amino acids: CASRPGTADFYEQYF. The DNA for the CDR3 is TGTGCCAGCAGACCAGGGACTGCAGATTTTTACGAGCAGTACTTC.

The rearrangement joins TRBV10-3 to TRBJ2-3; D could derive from TRBD1 or TRBD2 (5 bases each). In germline, CDR1 is ENHRY, CDR2 SYGVKD. Trimming pared 3 bases from V and 2 bases from J, leaving 9 bases between. This CDR3 region has 14 residues. For the CDR3, the DNA is TGTGCCATCAGTGATGAGGGGAACACAGATACGCAGTATTTT. This codes for CAISDEGNTDTQYF.

In regard to this clone: Sequence at one end of the junction differs from germline and may be a read error. The V gene is TRBV7-9, the J gene TRBJ1-4; D might be TRBD1 (5 bases). CDR1 is SEHNR, CDR2 FQNEAQ, per germline (reference sequence). This CDR3 is 15 amino acids long. Here the CDR3 reads CATSTWTSTNEKLFF. The CDR3 DNA is TGTGCCACCAGCACTTGGACATCAACTAATGAAAAACTGTTTTTT.

The chain recombines TRBV28 with TRBJ2-7; D not resolved. The germline CDR1 and CDR2 sequences are MDHEN and SYDVKM. The CDR3 length is 12 residues. V shed 7 bases and J shed 4 bases, with 11 bases lying between them. The CDR3 region has the DNA TGTGCCAGCACCTCTTTGGAGTACGAGCAGTACTTC. It specifies CASTSLEYEQYF.

V usage is TRBV11-3 and J usage is TRBJ1-1; no firm D call. Trimming pared 5 bases from V and 1 base from J, leaving 11 bases between. Germline values: CDR1 SGHNT, CDR2 YENEEA. This CDR3 is built from 14 residues. CDR3 sequence (DNA): TGTGCCAGCAGCCTGGGCCTTCCGAACACTGAAGCTTTCTTT. This codes for CASSLGLPNTEAFF.

The chain recombines TRBV2 with TRBJ1-2, with D possibly being TRBD1 (5 bases). This CDR3 is built from 13 residues. CDR1 is SNHLY, CDR2 FYNNEI, per germline. The V end was cut by 5 bases, the J end by 1 base, with 8 bases between. The CDR3 DNA sequence: TGTGCCAGCAGTACAGACAGTAACTATGGCTACACCTTC. Amino acid sequence: CASSTDSNYGYTF.

The genes are TRBV11-2 and TRBJ1-1; D gene uncertain. Germline loops: CDR1 SGHAT, CDR2 FQNNGV. V shed 4 bases and J shed 8 bases, with 14 bases lying between them. The CDR3 extends over 13 amino acids. CDR3 residues: CASSWRTPREAFF. DNA of the CDR3: TGTGCCAGCAGCTGGCGGACTCCCAGGGAAGCTTTCTTT.

The J gene is TRBJ2-1, the V gene TRBV10-3; 11 nucleotides match TRBD2. The ends lost 0 bases at V and 2 bases at J; junction bases unmatched: 3. Per germline, CDR1 ENHRY and CDR2 SYGVKD. CDR3 length: 17 residues. CDR3 bases: TGTGCCATCAGTGAGTCGGTACTAGCGGGAGCCTACAATGAGCAGTTCTTC. It specifies CAISESVLAGAYNEQFF.

The chain employs TRBV28 and TRBJ2-7, with a tentative D call TRBD1 (5 bases). Per the germline V gene, CDR1 is MDHEN and CDR2 is SYDVKM. The CDR3 has 14 amino acids. The ends were cut back, 6 bases at V and 2 bases at J, with 14 bases in the middle. Here the CDR3 DNA reads TGTGCCAGCAGACTAACAGGCCCCACCTACGAGCAGTACTTC. It translates to CASRLTGPTYEQYF. Variable domain in full (rest from reference TRBV28 and TRBJ2-7): DVKVTQSSRYLVKRTGEKVFLECVQDMDHENMFWYRQDPGLGLRLIYFSYDVKMKEKGDIPEGYSVSREKKERFSLILESASTNQTSMYLCASRLTGPTYEQYFGPGTRLTVT.

J is TRBJ2-7 and V is TRBV27; 10 bases are a match to TRBD1. V shed 8 bases and J 5 bases; nucleotides not matched to a gene: 12. This CDR3 is 15 amino acids long. Germline CDR1 and CDR2: MNHEY and SMNVEV (reference sequence). CDR3 coding DNA: TGTGCCAGCTCACCCCGACAGGGGGCGACCCACGAGCAGTACTTC. Translating it yields CASSPRQGATHEQYF.